This T cell receptor (beta chain) was identified in a study of post-analysis software for immune sequencing data. Study context: Relapsing-remitting, secondary progressive and progressive-relapsing multiple sclerosis were all included among the disease courses.

Notes on the study in general: Normalized Chao1 diversity in multiple sclerosis patients fell significantly below that of controls. Patients carried a handful of TRBV segments more frequently than controls did, and TRBV5-6, TRBV5-1 and TRBV20-1 were among them.

TCR beta libraries were prepared from cDNA with unique molecular identifiers. T cells, about 0.9 to 10 million of them, yielded 500,000 to 600,000 cDNA molecules. A single record per CDR3 protein comes from TCRdb applying MiXCR to the PCR reads. Here the sample spans some 370,000 distinct CDR3 sequences, approximately 38% being singletons. This clonotype was seen a few times. Its cognate antigen is unknown. Germline CDR1 reads SQVTM; CDR2 reads ANQGSEA. V lost 3 bases and J lost 1, with 6 bases in between. The CDR3 extends over 12 amino acids. This receptor was identified in a girl aged 10 to 17 with multiple sclerosis. Input material: blood. The chain couples TRBV29-1 to TRBJ1-1; D is possibly TRBD1 (5 bases). CDR3 amino acids: CSVDTGNTEAFF. The DNA of the CDR3 is TGCAGCGTTGATACAGGGAACACTGAAGCTTTCTTT.